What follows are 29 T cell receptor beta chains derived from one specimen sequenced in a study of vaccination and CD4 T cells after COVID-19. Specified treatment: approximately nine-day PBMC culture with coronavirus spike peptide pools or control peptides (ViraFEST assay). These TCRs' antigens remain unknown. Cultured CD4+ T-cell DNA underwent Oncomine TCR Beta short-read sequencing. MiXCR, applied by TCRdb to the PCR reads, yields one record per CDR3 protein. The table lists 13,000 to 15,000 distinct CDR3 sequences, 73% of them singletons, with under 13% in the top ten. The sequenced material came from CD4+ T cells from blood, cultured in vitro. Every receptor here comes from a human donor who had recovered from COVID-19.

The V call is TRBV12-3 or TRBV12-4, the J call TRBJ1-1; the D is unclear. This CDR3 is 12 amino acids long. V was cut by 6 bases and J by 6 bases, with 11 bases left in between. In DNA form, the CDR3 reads TGTGCCAGCAGCCCTCGCGGCGCTGAAGCTTTCTTT. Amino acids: CASSPRGAEAFF.

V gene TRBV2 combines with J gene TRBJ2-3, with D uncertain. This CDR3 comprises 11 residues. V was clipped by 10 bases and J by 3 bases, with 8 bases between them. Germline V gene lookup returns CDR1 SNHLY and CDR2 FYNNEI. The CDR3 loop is CATGITDTQYF. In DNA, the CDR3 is TGTGCCACTGGGATAACAGATACGCAGTATTTT.

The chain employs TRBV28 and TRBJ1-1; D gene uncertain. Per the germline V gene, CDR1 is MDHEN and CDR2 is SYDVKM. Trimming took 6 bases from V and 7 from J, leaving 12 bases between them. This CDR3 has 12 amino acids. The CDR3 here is CASSNRPDEAFF. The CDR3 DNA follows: TGTGCCAGCAGCAATCGACCCGATGAAGCTTTCTTT.

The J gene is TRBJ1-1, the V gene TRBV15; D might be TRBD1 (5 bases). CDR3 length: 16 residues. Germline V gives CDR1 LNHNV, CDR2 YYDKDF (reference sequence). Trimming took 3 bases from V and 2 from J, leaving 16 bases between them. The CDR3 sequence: CATSSPGRGSNTEAFF. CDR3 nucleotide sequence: TGTGCCACCAGCAGTCCGGGACGGGGGTCAAACACTGAAGCTTTCTTT.

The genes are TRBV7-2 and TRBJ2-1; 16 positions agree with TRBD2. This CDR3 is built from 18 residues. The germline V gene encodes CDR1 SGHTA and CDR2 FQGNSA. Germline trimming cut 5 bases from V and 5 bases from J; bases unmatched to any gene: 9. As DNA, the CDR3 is TGTGCCAGCAGCCTCGGGACTAGCGGGAGGGGACGTGACAATGAGCAGTTCTTC. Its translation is CASSLGTSGRGRDNEQFF.

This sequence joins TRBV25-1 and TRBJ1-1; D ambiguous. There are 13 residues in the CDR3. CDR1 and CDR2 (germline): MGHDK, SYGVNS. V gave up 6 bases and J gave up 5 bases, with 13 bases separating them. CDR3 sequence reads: CASRESSGTEAFF. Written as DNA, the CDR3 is TGTGCCAGCAGGGAGTCTTCGGGAACTGAAGCTTTCTTT.

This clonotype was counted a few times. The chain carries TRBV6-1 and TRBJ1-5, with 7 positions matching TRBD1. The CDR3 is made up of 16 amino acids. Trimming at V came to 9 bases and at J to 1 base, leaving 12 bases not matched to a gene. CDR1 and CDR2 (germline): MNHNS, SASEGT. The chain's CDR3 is CARYSRGTVSNQPQHF. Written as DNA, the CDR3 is TGTGCCAGATATTCTCGCGGGACAGTGAGCAATCAGCCCCAGCATTTT.

The CDR3 here is CASSPIETGSGNTIYF. CDR3 nucleotides: TGTGCCAGCTCACCAATCGAGACTGGTTCTGGAAACACCATATATTTT. This rearrangement joins TRBV18 to TRBJ1-3; no reliable D call. Trimming shortened V by 2 bases and J by 1 base, and 12 bases separated the two germline ends. The germline V gene encodes CDR1 KGHSH and CDR2 LQKENI. The CDR3 sequence is 16 residues long. The full variable domain, with the rest looked up from reference TRBV18 and TRBJ1-3, is NAGVMQNPRHLVRRRGQEARLRCSPMKGHSHVYWYRQLPEEGLKFMVYLQKENIIDESGMPKERFSAEFPKEGPSILRIQQVVRGDSAAYFCASSPIETGSGNTIYFGEGSWLTVV.

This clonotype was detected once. The CDR3: CASSIRTTGKSGNTIYF. CDR3 bases: TGTGCCAGTAGTATAAGGACCACAGGGAAGTCTGGAAACACCATATATTTT. The chain links TRBV19 to TRBJ1-3; possibly TRBD1 for D (6 bases). V was clipped by 2 bases and J by 1 base, with 15 bases between them. The CDR3 covers 17 residues. The germline V gene has CDR1 LNHDA and CDR2 SQIVND (reference sequence).

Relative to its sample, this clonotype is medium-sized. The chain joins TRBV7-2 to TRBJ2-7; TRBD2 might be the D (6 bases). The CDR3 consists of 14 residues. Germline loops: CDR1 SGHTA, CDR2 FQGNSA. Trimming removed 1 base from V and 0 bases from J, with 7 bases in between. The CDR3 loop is CASSLGGISYEQYF. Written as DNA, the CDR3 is TGTGCCAGCAGCTTAGGCGGGATCTCCTACGAGCAGTACTTC.

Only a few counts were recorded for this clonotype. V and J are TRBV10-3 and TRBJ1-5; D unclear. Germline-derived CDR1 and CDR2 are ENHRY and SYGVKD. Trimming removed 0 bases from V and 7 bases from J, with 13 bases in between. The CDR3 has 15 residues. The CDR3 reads CAISESIVLSQPQHF. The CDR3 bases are TGTGCCATCAGTGAGTCGATAGTTCTGAGCCAGCCCCAGCATTTT.

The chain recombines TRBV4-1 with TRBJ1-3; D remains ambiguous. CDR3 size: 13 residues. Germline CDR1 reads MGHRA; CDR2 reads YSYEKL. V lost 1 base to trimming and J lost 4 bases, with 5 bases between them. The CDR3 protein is CASSQVQGNTIYF. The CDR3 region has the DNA TGCGCCAGCAGCCAAGTACAGGGAAACACCATATATTTT.

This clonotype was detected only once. CDR3 sequence (DNA): TGCGCCAGCAGCCAAGCCGCCTTAAGAGAGACCCAGTACTTC. This codes for CASSQAALRETQYF. The chain uses TRBV4-1 and TRBJ2-5; D uncertain. This CDR3 is built from 14 residues. Germline loops: CDR1 MGHRA, CDR2 YSYEKL. V lost 1 base to trimming and J lost 4 bases, with 10 bases between them.

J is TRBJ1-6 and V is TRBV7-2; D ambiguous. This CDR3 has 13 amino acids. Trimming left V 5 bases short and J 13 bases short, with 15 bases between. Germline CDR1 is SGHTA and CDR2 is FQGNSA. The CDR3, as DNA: TGTGCCAGCAGCCCGGACGATATCTCTCCCCTCCACTTT. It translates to CASSPDDISPLHF.

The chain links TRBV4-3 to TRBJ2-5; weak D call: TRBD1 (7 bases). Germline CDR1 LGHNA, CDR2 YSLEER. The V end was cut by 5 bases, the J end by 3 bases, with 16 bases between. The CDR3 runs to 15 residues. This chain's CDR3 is CASSTEGAAEETQYF. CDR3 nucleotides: TGCGCCAGCAGCACGGAGGGGGCAGCCGAAGAGACCCAGTACTTC.

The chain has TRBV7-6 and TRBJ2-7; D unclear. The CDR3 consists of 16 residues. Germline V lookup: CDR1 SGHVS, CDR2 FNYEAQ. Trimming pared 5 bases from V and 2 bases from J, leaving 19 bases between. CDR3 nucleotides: TGTGCCAGCAGCCCCACGAGTGGAGTTAACCCCTACGAGCAGTACTTC. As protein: CASSPTSGVNPYEQYF. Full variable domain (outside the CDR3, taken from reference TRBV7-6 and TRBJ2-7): GAGVSQSPRYKVTKRGQDVALRCDPISGHVSLYWYRQALGQGPEFLTYFNYEAQQDKSGLPNDRFSAERPEGSISTLTIQRTEQRDSAMYRCASSPTSGVNPYEQYFGPGTRLTVT.

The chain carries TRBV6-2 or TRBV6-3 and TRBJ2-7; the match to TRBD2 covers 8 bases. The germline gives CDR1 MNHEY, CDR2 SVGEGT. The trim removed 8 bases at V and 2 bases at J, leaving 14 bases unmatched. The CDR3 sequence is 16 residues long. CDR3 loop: CASPYAGTRLTYEQYF. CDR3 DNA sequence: TGTGCCAGCCCATACGCCGGGACTAGGCTTACCTACGAGCAGTACTTC.

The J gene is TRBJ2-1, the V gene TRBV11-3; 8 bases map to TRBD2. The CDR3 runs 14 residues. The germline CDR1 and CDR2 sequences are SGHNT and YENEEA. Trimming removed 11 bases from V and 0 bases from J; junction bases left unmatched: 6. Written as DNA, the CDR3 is TGTGCCTCTCAGCGGGAGAGCTCCTACAATGAGCAGTTCTTC. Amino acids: CASQRESSYNEQFF. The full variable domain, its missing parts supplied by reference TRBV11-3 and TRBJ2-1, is EAGVVQSPRYKIIEKKQPVAFWCNPISGHNTLYWYLQNLGQGPELLIRYENEEAVDDSQLPKDRFSAERLKGVDSTLKIQPAELGDSAVYLCASQRESSYNEQFFGPGTRLTVL.

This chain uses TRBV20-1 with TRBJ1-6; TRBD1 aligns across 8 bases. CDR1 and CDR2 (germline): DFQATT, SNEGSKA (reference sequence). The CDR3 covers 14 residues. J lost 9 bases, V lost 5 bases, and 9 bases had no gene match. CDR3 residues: CSADRGPLGSPLHF. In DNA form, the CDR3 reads TGCAGTGCTGACAGGGGTCCTCTGGGTTCACCCCTCCACTTT.

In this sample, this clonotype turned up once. The DNA for the CDR3 is TGTGCCAGCAGCCAAGATTCGGTCCCGGGTGGGAGCCTCGACGAGCAGTACTTC. Encoded protein: CASSQDSVPGGSLDEQYF. This rearrangement joins TRBV4-2 to TRBJ2-7; tentative D call: TRBD2 (5 bases). The CDR3 has 18 residues. V was shortened by 0 bases and J by 5 bases, with 23 bases between the two germline ends. Germline V gives CDR1 LGHNA, CDR2 YNFKEQ.

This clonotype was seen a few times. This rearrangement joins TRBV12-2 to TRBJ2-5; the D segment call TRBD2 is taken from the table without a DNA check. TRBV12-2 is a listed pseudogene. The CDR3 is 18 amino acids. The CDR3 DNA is TGTGCAAGTCGCTTAGCGGGGGGACGGCGGGAGGAACAAGAGACCCAGTACTTC. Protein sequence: CASRLAGGRREEQETQYF.

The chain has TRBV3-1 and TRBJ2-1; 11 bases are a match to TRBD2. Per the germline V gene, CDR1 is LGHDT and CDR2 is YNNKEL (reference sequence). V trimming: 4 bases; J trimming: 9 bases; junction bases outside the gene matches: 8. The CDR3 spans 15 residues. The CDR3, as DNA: TGTGCCAGCAGCCGGGGTAGCGGGAGGGCAGGTGAGCAGTTCTTC. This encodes CASSRGSGRAGEQFF.

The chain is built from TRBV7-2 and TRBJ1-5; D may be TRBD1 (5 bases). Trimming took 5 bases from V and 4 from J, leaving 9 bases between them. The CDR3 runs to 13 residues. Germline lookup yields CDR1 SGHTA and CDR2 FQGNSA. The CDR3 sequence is CASSRRGNQPQHF. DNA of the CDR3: TGTGCCAGCAGCCGCCGGGGGAATCAGCCCCAGCATTTT. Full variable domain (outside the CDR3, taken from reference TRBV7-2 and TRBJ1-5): GAGVSQSPSNKVTEKGKDVELRCDPISGHTALYWYRQSLGQGLEFLIYFQGNSAPDKSGLPSDRFSAERTGGSVSTLTIQRTQQEDSAVYLCASSRRGNQPQHFGDGTRLSIL.

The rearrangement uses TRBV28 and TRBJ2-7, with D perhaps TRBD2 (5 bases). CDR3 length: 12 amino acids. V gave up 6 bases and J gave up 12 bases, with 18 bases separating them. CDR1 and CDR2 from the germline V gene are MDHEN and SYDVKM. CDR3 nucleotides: TGTGCCAGCAGCATACCTTCCACGAGGGCGTACTTC. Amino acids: CASSIPSTRAYF. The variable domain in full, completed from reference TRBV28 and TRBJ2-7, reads DVKVTQSSRYLVKRTGEKVFLECVQDMDHENMFWYRQDPGLGLRLIYFSYDVKMKEKGDIPEGYSVSREKKERFSLILESASTNQTSMYLCASSIPSTRAYFGPGTRLTVT.

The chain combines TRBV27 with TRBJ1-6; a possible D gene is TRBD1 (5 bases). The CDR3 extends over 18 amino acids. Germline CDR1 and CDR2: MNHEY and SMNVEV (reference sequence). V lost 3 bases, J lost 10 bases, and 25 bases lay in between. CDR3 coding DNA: TGTGCCAGCAGTTTGCGGTTCGTTGGGGGGAAACGGGGATCACCCCTCCACTTT. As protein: CASSLRFVGGKRGSPLHF.

The CDR3 DNA sequence: TGTGCCAGCAGCCCGAGGACGGATTCCTACGAGCAGTACTTC. Its translation is CASSPRTDSYEQYF. The genes are TRBV7-4 and TRBJ2-7; D is ambiguous. Between the trimmed V and J ends, which lost 5 bases and 1 base, there was a span of 12 bases. CDR3 size: 14 residues. Germline CDR1 reads SGHVT; CDR2 reads SQSDAQ.

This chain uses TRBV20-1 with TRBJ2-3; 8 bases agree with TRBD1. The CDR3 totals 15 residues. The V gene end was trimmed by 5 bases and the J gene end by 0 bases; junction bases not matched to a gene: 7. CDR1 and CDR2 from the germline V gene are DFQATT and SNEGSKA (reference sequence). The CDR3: CSAGDRSTSTDTQYF. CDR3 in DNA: TGCAGTGCTGGGGACAGGTCGACTAGCACAGATACGCAGTATTTT.

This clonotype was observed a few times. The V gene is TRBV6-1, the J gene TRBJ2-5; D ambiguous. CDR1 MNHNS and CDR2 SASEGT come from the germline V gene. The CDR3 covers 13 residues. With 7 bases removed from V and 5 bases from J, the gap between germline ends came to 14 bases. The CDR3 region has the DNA TGTGCCAGCACCTTTCAGTTGAAGGAGACCCAGTACTTC. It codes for CASTFQLKETQYF.

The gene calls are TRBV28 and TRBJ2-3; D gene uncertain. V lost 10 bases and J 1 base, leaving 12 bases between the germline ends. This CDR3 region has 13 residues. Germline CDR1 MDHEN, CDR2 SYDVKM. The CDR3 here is CATRVPRTDTQYF. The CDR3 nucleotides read TGTGCCACCCGAGTTCCGCGCACAGATACGCAGTATTTT.